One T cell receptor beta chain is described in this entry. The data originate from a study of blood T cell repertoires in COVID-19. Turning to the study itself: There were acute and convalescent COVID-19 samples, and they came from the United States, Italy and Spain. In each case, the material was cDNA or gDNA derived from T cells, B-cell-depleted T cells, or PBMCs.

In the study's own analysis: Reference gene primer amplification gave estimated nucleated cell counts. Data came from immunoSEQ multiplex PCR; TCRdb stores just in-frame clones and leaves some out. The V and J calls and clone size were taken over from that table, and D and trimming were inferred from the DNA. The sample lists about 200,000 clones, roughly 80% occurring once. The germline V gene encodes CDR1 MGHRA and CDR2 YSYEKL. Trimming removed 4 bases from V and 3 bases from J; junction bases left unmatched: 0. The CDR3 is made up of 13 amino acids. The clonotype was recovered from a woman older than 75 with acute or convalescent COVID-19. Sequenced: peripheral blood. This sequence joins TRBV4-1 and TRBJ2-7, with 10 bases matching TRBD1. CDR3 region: CASSRDRGYEQYF. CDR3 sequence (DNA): TGCGCCAGCAGCCGGGACAGGGGCTACGAGCAGTACTTC.